The 24 T cell receptor beta chains reported below all come from one sample, sequenced in a study of T cell responses to AZD1222 COVID-19 vaccine (dated by TCRdb to the early 2020s). Per the publication, the time point label means: about 28 days (+/-7) after the second vaccine dose. The library relied on the immunoSEQ multiplex PCR assay. This is the immuneACCESS table as TCRdb keeps it, with only in-frame sequences that have V and J called. A part of the clones is gone; compared with another copy, unresolved V genes explain less than half, and the rest is unexplained. Present in this sample are 130,000 or so clones, 92% of which were seen just once. Roughly 4% of the sample is in the top ten clones. The sequencing used peripheral blood, collected 28 days after the second AZD1222 dose. These receptors were obtained from an adult who received the AZD1222 COVID-19 vaccine.

The chain employs TRBV11-2 and TRBJ2-2; no reliable D call. CDR3 length: 12 residues. The germline V gene has CDR1 SGHAT and CDR2 FQNNGV. Deletions cut 5 bases from V and 7 bases from J, with 8 bases between. CDR3 residues: CASSIHSGELFF. The CDR3 nucleotides are TGTGCCAGCAGCATCCACAGCGGGGAGCTGTTTTTT. Filled out from reference TRBV11-2 and TRBJ2-2, the complete variable domain reads EAGVAQSPRYKIIEKRQSVAFWCNPISGHATLYWYQQILGQGPKLLIQFQNNGVVDDSQLPKDRFSAERLKGVDSTLKIQPAKLEDSAVYLCASSIHSGELFFGEGSRLTVL.

This clone occurred once. V and J are TRBV4-1 and TRBJ2-1, with 12 nucleotides matching TRBD2. The CDR3 consists of 15 residues. V lost 3 bases and J lost 6; bases outside the gene matches: 3. Germline V lookup: CDR1 MGHRA, CDR2 YSYEKL. CDR3 in amino acids: CASSHPSGGANEQFF. CDR3 nucleotides: TGCGCCAGCAGCCATCCTAGCGGGGGGGCCAATGAGCAGTTCTTC.

The chain uses TRBV4-1 and TRBJ1-1, with 9 bases identical to TRBD1. With 4 bases clipped from V and 1 base from J, the junction kept 13 bases outside the gene matches. CDR1 and CDR2 from the germline V gene are MGHRA and YSYEKL. CDR3 size: 18 residues. The DNA of the CDR3 is TGCGCCAGCAGCCTTAGGGGTGGTACAGGGGGCTCGAACACTGAAGCTTTCTTT. Translating gives CASSLRGGTGGSNTEAFF.

The chain uses TRBV27 and TRBJ2-1, with 10 bases lining up with TRBD2. Germline V gene data show CDR1 as MNHEY and CDR2 as SMNVEV (reference sequence). CDR3 length: 15 residues. Trimming cost V 5 bases and J 0 bases; bases outside gene matches: 1. The CDR3 nucleotides read TGTGCCAGCAGTAGACTAGCGGGCTCCTACAATGAGCAGTTCTTC. Translated: CASSRLAGSYNEQFF.

The V gene is TRBV27, the J gene TRBJ2-1; 8 nucleotides match TRBD2. In germline, CDR1 is MNHEY, CDR2 SMNVEV (reference sequence). This CDR3 region has 16 residues. Germline trimming cut 2 bases from V and 5 bases from J; bases unmatched to any gene: 8. The CDR3 DNA sequence: TGTGCCAGCAGTTTAGGGGCGGGAGGAGGTGACAATGAGCAGTTCTTC. Protein: CASSLGAGGGDNEQFF.

The chain is built from TRBV5-4 and TRBJ1-4; the D gene is possibly TRBD1 (5 bases). The length of the CDR3 is 12 residues. Germline-derived CDR1 and CDR2 are SGHNT and YYREEE (reference sequence). V shed 5 bases and J shed 5 bases, with 7 bases lying between them. DNA of the CDR3: TGTGCCAGCAGTTCAGGGAATGAAAAACTGTTTTTT. Protein product: CASSSGNEKLFF.

The genes are TRBV24-1 and TRBJ1-2, with D unresolved. Germline CDR1 KGHDR, CDR2 SFDVKD. V was trimmed by 1 base and J by 4 bases, leaving 21 bases between them. This CDR3 contains 18 residues. The CDR3 here is CATSDFELRKGPAYGYTF. The CDR3 DNA is TGTGCCACCAGTGATTTCGAATTGAGGAAGGGCCCAGCCTATGGCTACACCTTC.

The chain carries TRBV2 and TRBJ1-2; D may be TRBD1 (5 bases). Germline-derived CDR1 and CDR2 are SNHLY and FYNNEI. CDR3 length equals 15 residues. The V end lost 2 bases, the J end lost 6 bases, and 16 bases lay between the germline ends. The chain's CDR3 is CASSESGSGENGYTF. In DNA form, the CDR3 reads TGTGCCAGCAGTGAATCAGGGTCGGGGGAAAATGGCTACACCTTC.

This clone has only one observation. V is TRBV5-8 and J is TRBJ1-5; D is ambiguous. The germline V gene encodes CDR1 SGHTS and CDR2 YDEGEE. The CDR3 loop spans 15 amino acids. V was pared by 0 bases and J by 6 bases, with 13 bases between. Here the CDR3 reads CASSLEGRSAQPQHF. CDR3 nucleotides: TGTGCCAGCAGCTTGGAGGGCAGGTCGGCTCAGCCCCAGCATTTT.

The chain is built from TRBV7-8 and TRBJ2-2; D gene uncertain. V lost 1 base and J lost 1, with 10 bases in between. CDR1 SGHVS and CDR2 FQNEAQ come from the germline V gene. There are 16 residues in the CDR3. This CDR3 reads CASSLGAGLNTGELFF. CDR3 nucleotides: TGTGCCAGCAGCTTAGGAGCCGGTTTGAACACCGGGGAGCTGTTTTTT.

A single count supports this clone. V is TRBV9 and J is TRBJ2-1, with 7 bases fitting TRBD1. With V trimmed by 4 bases and J by 9 bases, 7 bases remained unmatched. The CDR3 loop spans 13 amino acids. In germline, CDR1 is SGDLS, CDR2 YYNGEE. The CDR3 protein is CASSPVGGGEQFF. The CDR3 coding sequence is TGTGCCAGCAGCCCTGTAGGGGGCGGTGAGCAGTTCTTC. Full variable domain (remainder filled in from reference TRBV9 and TRBJ2-1): DSGVTQTPKHLITATGQRVTLRCSPRSGDLSVYWYQQSLDQGLQFLIQYYNGEERAKGNILERFSAQQFPDLHSELNLSSLELGDSALYFCASSPVGGGEQFFGPGTRLTVL.

The chain has TRBV5-6 and TRBJ1-2, with unresolved D. Germline V gene data show CDR1 as SGHDT and CDR2 as YYEEEE. The CDR3 sequence is 17 residues long. Trimming left V 0 bases short and J 2 bases short, with 17 bases between. CDR3 in amino acids: CASSLEFALDGNYGYTF. The DNA of the CDR3 is TGTGCCAGCAGCTTGGAGTTCGCACTGGACGGGAACTATGGCTACACCTTC.

J is TRBJ2-5 and V is TRBV7-9; 10 bases match TRBD1. CDR1 SEHNR and CDR2 FQNEAQ come from the germline V gene (reference sequence). This CDR3 comprises 14 residues. V dropped 5 bases and J dropped 5; count of bases not matched to a gene: 5. This CDR3 is CASSRGQGDETQYF. The CDR3, as DNA: TGTGCCAGCAGCCGTGGACAGGGGGATGAGACCCAGTACTTC.

The chain recombines TRBV5-5 with TRBJ2-4, with 10 positions matching TRBD1. Germline CDR1 SGHKS, CDR2 YYEKEE (reference sequence). There are 14 residues in the CDR3. The V and J ends lost 3 bases and 6 bases, in that order; junction bases with no gene match: 3. In DNA, the CDR3 is TGTGCCAGCAGCTCGCGGGACAGGGGAAACATTCAGTACTTC. Residues: CASSSRDRGNIQYF.

The CDR3 DNA reads TGCGCCAGCAGCCAAGATTGGGTTGGTTACGAGCAGTACTTC. Translation gives CASSQDWVGYEQYF. The chain is built from TRBV4-3 and TRBJ2-7; D unclear. Germline CDR1 and CDR2: LGHNA and YSLEER. There are 14 residues in the CDR3. V dropped 0 bases and J dropped 4 bases, with 10 bases sitting between them.

This chain joins TRBV10-3 and TRBJ2-7; TRBD1 aligns across 7 bases. CDR1 ENHRY and CDR2 SYGVKD come from the germline V gene. V dropped 7 bases and J dropped 5; count of bases not matched to a gene: 11. The CDR3 runs to 14 residues. The CDR3 region is CAIKRPDRANEQYF. The DNA of the CDR3 is TGTGCCATCAAACGCCCAGACAGGGCTAACGAGCAGTACTTC.

V usage is TRBV28 and J usage is TRBJ1-6; D gene uncertain. V was clipped by 3 bases and J by 10 bases, with 16 bases between them. The germline V gene encodes CDR1 MDHEN and CDR2 SYDVKM. The CDR3 sequence is 15 residues long. The CDR3 protein is CASSFNPNSGSPLHF. The CDR3 nucleotides read TGTGCCAGCAGTTTCAACCCGAATTCTGGGTCACCCCTCCACTTT.

This clone appeared a single time. This sequence joins TRBV7-8 and TRBJ2-2, with 9 bases matching TRBD2. The germline V gene has CDR1 SGHVS and CDR2 FQNEAQ. The V segment lost 3 bases and the J segment 2 bases; nucleotides outside the gene matches: 7. The CDR3 is 17 amino acids. The CDR3, as DNA: TGTGCCAGCAGCTTTAGGATAGCGGGAGATAACACCGGGGAGCTGTTTTTT. It translates to CASSFRIAGDNTGELFF.

This clone came up once. J is TRBJ2-3 and V is TRBV5-1; TRBD1 aligns across 8 bases. Germline assignment: CDR1 SGHRS and CDR2 YFSETQ. V lost 7 bases to trimming and J lost 5 bases; unmatched junction nucleotides: 6. This CDR3 spans 13 amino acids. CDR3 protein: CASASQGGDTQYF. The CDR3 nucleotides are TGCGCCAGCGCCTCACAGGGGGGAGATACGCAGTATTTT.

The V and J genes are TRBV24-1 and TRBJ1-1; perhaps TRBD1 as D (5 bases). This CDR3 spans 19 amino acids. The V gene's germline CDR1 is KGHDR and CDR2 SFDVKD. V was shortened by 4 bases and J by 4 bases, with 27 bases between the two germline ends. The CDR3 sequence: CATSEFPHAQTEEFTEAFF. The CDR3 bases are TGTGCCACCAGTGAATTTCCCCACGCCCAGACAGAGGAGTTCACTGAAGCTTTCTTT.

The V call is TRBV21-1, the J call TRBJ2-7; the table's D call of TRBD1 was not tested on the DNA. TRBV21-1 is deemed a pseudogene. CDR3 length: 12 residues. The CDR3 sequence: CASSKGAYEQYF. CDR3 nucleotide sequence: TGTGCCAGCAGCAAAGGGGCATACGAGCAGTACTTC.

The chain carries TRBV7-2 and TRBJ2-5; 12 nucleotides line up with TRBD1. The V gene's germline CDR1 is SGHTA and CDR2 FQGNSA. The V gene end was trimmed by 1 base and the J gene end by 4 bases; junction bases not matched to a gene: 4. This CDR3 has 16 residues. CDR3 sequence: CASSLVGQGAGETQYF. CDR3 bases: TGTGCCAGCAGCTTAGTGGGACAGGGGGCAGGAGAGACCCAGTACTTC.

This chain connects TRBV6-1 to TRBJ1-4, with D unresolved. CDR3 size: 16 residues. V lost 0 bases and J lost 3, with 11 bases in between. The germline CDR1 and CDR2 sequences are MNHNS and SASEGT. Here the CDR3 reads CASSEAGRRPNEKLFF. For the CDR3, the DNA is TGTGCCAGCAGTGAAGCGGGCAGGAGACCTAATGAAAAACTGTTTTTT.

This clone was observed a single time. The rearrangement joins TRBV19 to TRBJ1-4; D remains unclear. CDR3 length: 15 amino acids. V shed 6 bases and J shed 0 bases, with 11 bases lying between them. Germline-derived CDR1 and CDR2 are LNHDA and SQIVND (reference sequence). The CDR3 is CASRAEAATNEKLFF. Here the CDR3 DNA reads TGTGCCAGTAGGGCGGAAGCTGCAACTAATGAAAAACTGTTTTTT.